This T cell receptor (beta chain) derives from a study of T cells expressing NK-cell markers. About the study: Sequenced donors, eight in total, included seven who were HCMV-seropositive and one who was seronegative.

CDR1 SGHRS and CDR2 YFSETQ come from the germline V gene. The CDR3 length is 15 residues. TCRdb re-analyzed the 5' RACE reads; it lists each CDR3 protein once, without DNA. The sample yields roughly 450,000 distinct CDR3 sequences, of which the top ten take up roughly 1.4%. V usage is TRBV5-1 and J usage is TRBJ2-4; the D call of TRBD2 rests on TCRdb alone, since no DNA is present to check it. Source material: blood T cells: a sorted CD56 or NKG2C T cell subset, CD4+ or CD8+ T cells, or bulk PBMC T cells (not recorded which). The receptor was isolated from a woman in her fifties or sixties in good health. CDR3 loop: CASRRLASTKNIQYF.